This T cell receptor beta chain was sequenced in a study of T cells in Graves' hyperthyroidism and ophthalmopathy. The study's findings and limits: Stable hyperthyroidism was separated from ophthalmopathy by a model based on 13 V-J features.

Amplification of TCR beta CDR3 regions was performed using RNA transcripts as template. The HTBI set primed first-round TCR CDR3 RT-PCR. TCRdb passed the multiplex PCR reads through MiXCR, listing each CDR3 protein once. The table includes about 300,000 distinct CDR3 sequences, roughly 19% detected once. Per the germline V gene, CDR1 is SGHAT and CDR2 is FQNNGV. The CDR3 is 15 amino acids. V was pared by 5 bases and J by 2 bases, with 10 bases between. Among ophthalmopathy patients, the Clinical Activity Score reached at least 3, the NOSPECS grade reached at least 4, and duration remained under 3 months. Fresh 10 ml peripheral blood yielded PBMCs. In its sample, this clonotype was seen many times. Its target is unknown.

This TCR was recovered from a man aged 50-59 years with Graves' ophthalmopathy. The sequencing sample was made of blood. The chain links TRBV11-2 to TRBJ2-6, with D perhaps TRBD1 (5 bases). CDR3 sequence: CASSPGRAGANVLTF. As DNA, the CDR3 is TGTGCCAGCAGCCCAGGCAGGGCTGGGGCCAACGTCCTGACTTTC. Looking up the rest from reference TRBV11-2 and TRBJ2-6 gives the full variable domain: EAGVAQSPRYKIIEKRQSVAFWCNPISGHATLYWYQQILGQGPKLLIQFQNNGVVDDSQLPKDRFSAERLKGVDSTLKIQPAKLEDSAVYLCASSPGRAGANVLTFGAGSRLTVL.